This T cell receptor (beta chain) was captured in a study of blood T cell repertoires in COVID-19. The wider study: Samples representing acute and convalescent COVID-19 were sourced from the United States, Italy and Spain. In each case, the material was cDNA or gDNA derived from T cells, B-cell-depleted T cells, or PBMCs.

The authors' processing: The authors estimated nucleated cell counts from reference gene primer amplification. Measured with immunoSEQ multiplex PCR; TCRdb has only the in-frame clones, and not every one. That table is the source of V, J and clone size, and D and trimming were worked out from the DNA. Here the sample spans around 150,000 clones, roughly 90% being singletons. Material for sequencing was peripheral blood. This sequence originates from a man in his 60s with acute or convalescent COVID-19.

The CDR3 reads CASSDGTIIYNEQFF. CDR3 DNA: TGTGCCAGCAGTGACGGGACTATCATCTACAATGAGCAGTTCTTC. The genes are TRBV2 and TRBJ2-1; 7 nucleotides line up with TRBD2. Germline V gene sequence: CDR1 SNHLY, CDR2 FYNNEI. The J segment lost 3 bases and the V segment lost 3 bases, leaving 5 bases of the junction unmatched. The CDR3 has 15 amino acids.